This section outlines one TCR beta chain sequence together with its context. It has no known antigen specificity. Within one base of it there is no much larger clone, and no base qualities were kept. The record originates from a study of blood T cell repertoires in COVID-19 (dated by TCRdb to the early 2020s). About the investigation overall: Samples from collaborators originated in the United States, Italy and Spain and spanned both the acute and convalescent phases of COVID-19. The material from the prospective study consisted of cDNA or gDNA derived from T cells, B-cell-depleted T cells, or PBMCs. Deeply sampled blood TCRbeta repertoires from subjects exposed to, actively infected with, or recovered from COVID-19 were included in the dataset. The repertoires were made available in a free public database intended to serve as a resource for research on the immune response to SARS-CoV-2. Samples came from the ongoing ImmuneRACE study (first 160 participants) plus 1,254 subjects from 6 global collaborators. Sample metadata almost always included a de-identified subject ID, COVID-19 status, age in years and sex. HLA class I and class II types, where available, came from metadata supplied by the sample provider rather than from assay-based typing. On the study overall, not on this receptor specifically: The quantity of clinical and demographic metadata differed by source and by participant and was supplied without curation.

Each collaborating institution followed its own protocols to collect whole blood in K2EDTA tubes. For TCRbeta analysis, collaborators shipped samples as frozen whole blood, isolated PBMCs, or DNA extracted from either of those sample types. TCRbeta CDR3 regions were amplified from genomic DNA by means of the immunoSEQ Assay, a bias-controlled multiplex PCR. Turning to the authors' computational methods: Within the assay, amplification of reference gene primers was used to estimate how many nucleated cells each sample contained. To quantify the absolute abundance of each unique TCRbeta CDR3 rearrangement, sequence reads were collapsed and filtered. For each sample, productive Simpson clonality was calculated by taking the square root of Simpson's diversity index across productive rearrangements. TCRdb stores this immuneACCESS table with in-frame sequences only. Part of the clones is absent; in the studies checked, under half of the shortfall reflects unresolved V genes, and no reason is known for the rest. That table supplies the V and J calls and clone size; D and trimming were determined from the DNA. In all, the sample holds around 220,000 clones, and roughly 80% of those were seen once. Jointly, the top ten make up roughly 4% of the sample.

Via the germline V gene (reference sequence), CDR1 is DFQATT and CDR2 SNEGSKA. V gives up 3 bases and J gives up 3 bases, and the segment between their germline ends measures 9 bases. The cysteine opens and the phenylalanine closes a CDR3 of 14 amino acids. Only the CDR3 portion is preserved as DNA: 42 bases, with reading frame beginning at the first base. The source is a woman between 35 and 50 years old with active or convalescent COVID-19. This chain is built from TRBV20-1 and TRBJ1-6; no D gene can be assigned with confidence. The sequencing input was peripheral blood. The CDR3 loop reads CSASFGDYNSPLHF. At the DNA level, the sequence is TGCAGTGCTAGTTTCGGTGACTATAATTCACCCCTCCACTTT.